The clone carrying this T cell receptor (beta chain) was found many times. TCRdb re-called the 5' RACE reads through MiXCR, storing one row per CDR3 protein. The sample yields about 360,000 distinct CDR3 sequences, 6% to 8% seen once. The sample comes from a study of T cells after yellow fever vaccination. CDR1 and CDR2 (germline): GTSNPN, SVGIG (reference sequence). The CDR3 is 13 residues long. V was cut by 4 bases and J by 4 bases, with 12 bases left in between. The rearrangement links TRBV30 to TRBJ2-3, with D perhaps matching TRBD1 (5 bases). The material sequenced was PBMCs, taken 5 days after the yellow fever booster vaccination. This TCR came from a man younger than 40 who received the YFV17D yellow fever vaccine. The CDR3: CAWNSGLSDTQYF. Here the CDR3 DNA reads TGTGCCTGGAACTCAGGGTTATCAGATACGCAGTATTTT.